This record concerns one TCR beta chain sequence. Its antigen is not identified. This sample is part of a study of T cell repertoires in cytomegalovirus infection. As for the study in general: CMV infection together with matching HLA type was indicated by public TCR beta signatures. Study-level points and caveats: The study found HLA-C-restricted CMV-specific TCR beta clonotypes dominating the ex vivo response. CMV carriers having the relevant HLA were flagged by cumulative public TCR beta family frequency.

TCRdb fed the reads into MiXCR, producing one record per CDR3 protein. The table has approximately 990,000 distinct CDR3 sequences, approximately 31% seen once; the top ten hold around 15%. Between the trimmed V and J ends, which lost 0 bases and 8 bases, there was a span of 17 bases. The CDR3 totals 15 residues. Germline values: CDR1 DFQATT, CDR2 SNEGSKA (reference sequence). This TCR was sampled from a human donor in good health (CMV status not recorded). Some clones in this sample may be carry-over from other donors' samples. The specimen comprised cultured CD8+ T cells from PBMCs, sampled from culture after CMV antigen stimulation. The genes are TRBV20-1 and TRBJ2-4; TRBD1 or TRBD2 may be the D gene (5 bases each). CDR3: CSARDLGFVGDIQYF. CDR3 nucleotides: TGCAGTGCTAGAGATCTGGGGTTTGTGGGGGACATTCAGTACTTC.